This T cell receptor (beta chain) was sequenced during a study of T cells in Graves' hyperthyroidism and ophthalmopathy. TCR beta CDR3 regions were amplified from RNA. First-round RT-PCR targeting the TCR CDR3 was performed with the HTBI primer set. In TCRdb, the multiplex PCR reads were re-called with MiXCR into one record per CDR3 protein. The sample consists of a few hundred thousand distinct CDR3 sequences, about an eighth of them appearing once. Recently diagnosed hyperthyroidism of less than 2 months' duration affected patients aged 18 to 65. With V trimmed by 0 bases and J by 4 bases, 2 bases remained unmatched. This CDR3 contains 15 residues. Germline assignment: CDR1 SGDLS and CDR2 YYNGEE. Study-wide results and limits: Peripheral blood also featured most of the thyroid clonotypes expanded above 0.001.

This clonotype showed up many times. The antigen is unknown. What was sequenced was blood. The chain uses TRBV9 and TRBJ2-7, with TRBD1 matching 12 bases. This TCR was sampled from a woman between 18 and 29 years old with Graves' hyperthyroidism. Here the CDR3 reads CASSVEGQGAYEQYF. In DNA form, the CDR3 reads TGTGCCAGCAGCGTAGAGGGACAGGGGGCTTACGAGCAGTACTTC. Based on the CDR3 plus reference TRBV9 and TRBJ2-7, the full variable domain is DSGVTQTPKHLITATGQRVTLRCSPRSGDLSVYWYQQSLDQGLQFLIQYYNGEERAKGNILERFSAQQFPDLHSELNLSSLELGDSALYFCASSVEGQGAYEQYFGPGTRLTVT.